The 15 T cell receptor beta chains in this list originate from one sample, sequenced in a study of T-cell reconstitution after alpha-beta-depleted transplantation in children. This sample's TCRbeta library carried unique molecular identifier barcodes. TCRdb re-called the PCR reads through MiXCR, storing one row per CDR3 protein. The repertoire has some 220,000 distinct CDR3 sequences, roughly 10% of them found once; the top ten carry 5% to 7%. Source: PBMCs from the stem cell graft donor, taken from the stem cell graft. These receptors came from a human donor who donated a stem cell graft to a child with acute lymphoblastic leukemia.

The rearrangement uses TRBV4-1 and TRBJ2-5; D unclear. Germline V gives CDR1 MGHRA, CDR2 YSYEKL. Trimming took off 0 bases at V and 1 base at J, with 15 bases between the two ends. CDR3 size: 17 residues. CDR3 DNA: TGCGCCAGCAGCCAAGAGGGTGGCCATTTTGGCCAAGAGACCCAGTACTTC. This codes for CASSQEGGHFGQETQYF.

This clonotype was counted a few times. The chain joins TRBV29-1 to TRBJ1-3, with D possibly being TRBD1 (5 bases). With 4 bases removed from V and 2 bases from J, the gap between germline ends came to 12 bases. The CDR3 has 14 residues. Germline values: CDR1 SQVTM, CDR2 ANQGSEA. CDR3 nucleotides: TGCAGCGTTGGGACACCTGGAGCTGGAAACACCATATATTTT. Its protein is CSVGTPGAGNTIYF.

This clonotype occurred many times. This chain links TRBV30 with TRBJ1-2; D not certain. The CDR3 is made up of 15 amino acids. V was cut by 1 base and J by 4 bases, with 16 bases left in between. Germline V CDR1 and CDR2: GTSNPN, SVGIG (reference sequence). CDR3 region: CAWSGGSIYPYGYTF. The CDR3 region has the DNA TGTGCCTGGAGTGGGGGATCTATTTATCCCTATGGCTACACCTTC.

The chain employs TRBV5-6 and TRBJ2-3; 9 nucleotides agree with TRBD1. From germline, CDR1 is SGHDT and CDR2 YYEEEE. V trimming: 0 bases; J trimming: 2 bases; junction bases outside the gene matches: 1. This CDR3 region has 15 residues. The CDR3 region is CASSLGQGVTDTQYF. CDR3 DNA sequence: TGTGCCAGCAGCTTGGGACAGGGGGTCACAGATACGCAGTATTTT.

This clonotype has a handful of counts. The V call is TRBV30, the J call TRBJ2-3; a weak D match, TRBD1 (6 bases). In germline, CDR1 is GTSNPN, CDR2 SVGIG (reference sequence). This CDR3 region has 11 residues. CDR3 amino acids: CAHRVTDTQYF. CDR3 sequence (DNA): TGTGCTCACAGGGTCACAGATACGCAGTATTTT.

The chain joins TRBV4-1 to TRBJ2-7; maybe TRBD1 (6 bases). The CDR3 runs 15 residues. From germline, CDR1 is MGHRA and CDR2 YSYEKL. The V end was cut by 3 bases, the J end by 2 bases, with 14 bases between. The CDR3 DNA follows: TGCGCCAGCAGCCACATCTTGGACAGAGCCTACGAGCAGTACTTC. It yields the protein CASSHILDRAYEQYF.

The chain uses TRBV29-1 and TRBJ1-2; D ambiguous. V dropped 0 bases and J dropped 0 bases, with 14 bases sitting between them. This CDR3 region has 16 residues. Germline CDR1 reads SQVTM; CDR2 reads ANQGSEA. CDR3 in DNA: TGCAGCGTTGAAGACATGGGCTGGCAGGCTAACTATGGCTACACCTTC. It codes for CSVEDMGWQANYGYTF.

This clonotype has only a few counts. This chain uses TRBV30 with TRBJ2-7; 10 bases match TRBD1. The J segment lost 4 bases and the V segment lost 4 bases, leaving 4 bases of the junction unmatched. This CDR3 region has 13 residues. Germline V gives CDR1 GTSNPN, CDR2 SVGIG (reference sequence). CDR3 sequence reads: CAWKGTGVYEQYF. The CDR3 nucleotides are TGTGCCTGGAAAGGGACAGGGGTATACGAGCAGTACTTC.

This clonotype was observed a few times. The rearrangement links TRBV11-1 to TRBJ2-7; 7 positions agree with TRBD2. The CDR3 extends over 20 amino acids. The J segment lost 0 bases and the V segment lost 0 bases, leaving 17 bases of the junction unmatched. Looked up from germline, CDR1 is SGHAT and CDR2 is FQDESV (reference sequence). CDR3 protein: CASSLAPTLFDGGSSYEQYF. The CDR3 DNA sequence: TGTGCCAGCAGCTTAGCCCCTACCCTTTTCGACGGGGGGAGCTCCTACGAGCAGTACTTC. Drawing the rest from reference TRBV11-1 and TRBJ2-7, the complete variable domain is EAEVAQSPRYKITEKSQAVAFWCDPISGHATLYWYRQILGQGPELLVQFQDESVVDDSQLPKDRFSAERLKGVDSTLKIQPAELGDSAMYLCASSLAPTLFDGGSSYEQYFGPGTRLTVT.

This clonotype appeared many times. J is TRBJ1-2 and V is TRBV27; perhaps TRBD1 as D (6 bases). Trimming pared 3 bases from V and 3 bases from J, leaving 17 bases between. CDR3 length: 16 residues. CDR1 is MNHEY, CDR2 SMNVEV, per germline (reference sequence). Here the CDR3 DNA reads TGTGCCAGCAGTTTGGCGCGCGACAGGCGTCACTATGGCTACACCTTC. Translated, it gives CASSLARDRRHYGYTF.

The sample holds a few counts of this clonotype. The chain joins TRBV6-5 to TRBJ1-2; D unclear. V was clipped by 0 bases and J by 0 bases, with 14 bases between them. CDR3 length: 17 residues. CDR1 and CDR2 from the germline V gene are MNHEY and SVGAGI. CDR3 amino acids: CASSYSLTRGTNYGYTF. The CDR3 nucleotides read TGTGCCAGCAGTTACTCGCTGACACGGGGAACTAACTATGGCTACACCTTC.

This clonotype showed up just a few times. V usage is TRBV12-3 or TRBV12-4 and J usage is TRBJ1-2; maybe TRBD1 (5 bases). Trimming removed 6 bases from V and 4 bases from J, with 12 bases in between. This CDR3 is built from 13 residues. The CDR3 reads CASSRGAGYGYTF. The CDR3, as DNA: TGTGCCAGCAGCAGAGGGGCGGGCTATGGCTACACCTTC.

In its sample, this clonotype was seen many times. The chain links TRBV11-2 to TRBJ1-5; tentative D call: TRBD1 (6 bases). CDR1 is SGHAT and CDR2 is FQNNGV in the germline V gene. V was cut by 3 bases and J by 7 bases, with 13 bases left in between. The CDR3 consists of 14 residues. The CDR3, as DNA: TGTGCCAGCAGCTTTGCAGGGGAGGGACAGCCCCAGCATTTT. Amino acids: CASSFAGEGQPQHF.

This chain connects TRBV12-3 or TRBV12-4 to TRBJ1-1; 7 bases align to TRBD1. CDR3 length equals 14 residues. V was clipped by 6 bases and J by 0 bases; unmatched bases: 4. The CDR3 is CASSRGQMNTEAFF. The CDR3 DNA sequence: TGTGCCAGCAGCCGGGGACAGATGAACACTGAAGCTTTCTTT.

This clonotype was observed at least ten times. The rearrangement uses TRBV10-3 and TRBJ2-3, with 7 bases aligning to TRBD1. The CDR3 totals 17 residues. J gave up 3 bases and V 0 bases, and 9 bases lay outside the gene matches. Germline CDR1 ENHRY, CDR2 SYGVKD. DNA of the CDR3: TGTGCCATCAGTGAGTCGACGAAGGGGGCGCTTACAGATACGCAGTATTTT. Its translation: CAISESTKGALTDTQYF.